This TCR beta chain is from a study of T-cell reconstitution after alpha-beta-depleted transplantation in children. The germline CDR1 and CDR2 sequences are MNHEY and SVGEGT. This CDR3 comprises 14 residues. V dropped 7 bases and J dropped 2 bases, with 15 bases sitting between them. Unique molecular identifiers were used in preparing the TCRbeta library. TCRdb reanalysed the PCR reads using MiXCR and keeps one entry per CDR3 protein. The sample lists around 380,000 distinct CDR3 sequences, roughly 10% occurring once. This rearrangement joins TRBV6-2 or TRBV6-3 to TRBJ2-7, with D possibly being TRBD1 (5 bases). This sequence was found in a human donor who donated a stem cell graft to a child with acute myeloid leukemia. The source material was PBMCs from the stem cell graft donor, sampled from the stem cell graft. The CDR3 spells CASTKGAIPYEQYF. In nucleotides, the CDR3 is TGTGCCAGCACCAAAGGGGCGATCCCCTACGAGCAGTACTTC.